The clone carrying this T cell receptor (beta chain) has a handful of counts. Its target is unknown. cDNA synthesis used the whole RNA isolate, giving expressed TCRB sequences. The method was immunoSEQ multiplex PCR; TCRdb's version includes in-frame clones alone and lacks a portion of them. This sample has about 60,000 clones, with about 60% found just once. This specimen belongs to a study of beta chain features in type 1 diabetes. Regarding the study as a whole: The influence of HLA type on TCRB rearrangement stayed undetermined. The naive, central memory and Treg TCRB repertoires showed an apparent similarity that was greater among patients than among healthy donors. In type 1 diabetes patients, VDJ junctions had fewer insertions; deletions at these junctions were more frequent.

Sequencing used Tregs from blood. The TCR was taken from a woman younger than 35 in good health.

The CDR3 DNA is TGTGCCAGCAGTGAAACGTCAGACACTGAAGCTTTCTTT. Its translation: CASSETSDTEAFF. V and J are TRBV2 and TRBJ1-1; D is ambiguous. With 2 bases removed from V and 3 bases from J, the gap between germline ends came to 7 bases. CDR1 and CDR2 (germline): SNHLY, FYNNEI. The CDR3 loop spans 13 amino acids.